The 21 T cell receptor beta chains given below trace back to one sample, sequenced in a study of T cells in Graves' hyperthyroidism and ophthalmopathy. RNA transcripts gave rise to amplified TCR beta CDR3 regions. RT-PCR in the first round (using the HTBI primer set) targeted the TCR CDR3. TCRdb reanalysed the multiplex PCR reads using MiXCR and keeps one entry per CDR3 protein. The sample shows 550,000 to 800,000 distinct CDR3 sequences, 17% of them seen only once. The specimen sequenced was blood. The receptors were gathered from a man aged 45-65 years with Graves' hyperthyroidism.

This clonotype was counted between two and nine times. The chain carries TRBV7-3 and TRBJ1-1; D gene ambiguous. V shed 5 bases and J shed 4 bases, with 17 bases lying between them. The CDR3 has 15 amino acids. The germline V gene encodes CDR1 SGHTA and CDR2 FQGTGA. CDR3 sequence reads: CASSPKHRSSTEAFF. The CDR3 DNA sequence: TGTGCCAGCAGCCCTAAACATCGAAGTAGCACTGAAGCTTTCTTT.

This clonotype was counted ten times or more. This sequence joins TRBV7-2 and TRBJ2-3; D may correspond to TRBD1 or TRBD2 (6 bases each). Germline V gene lookup returns CDR1 SGHTA and CDR2 FQGNSA. The length of the CDR3 is 15 residues. The V end lost 4 bases, the J end lost 4 bases, and 15 bases lay between the germline ends. The CDR3, as DNA: TGTGCCAGCAGCTATAGAGGGGGGAGCGCAGATACGCAGTATTTT. The encoded protein is CASSYRGGSADTQYF.

This clonotype was observed a handful of times. A read error may account for a junction end that differs from germline. The gene calls are TRBV6-1 and TRBJ2-1; 9 bases match TRBD1. CDR3 length: 16 amino acids. Germline CDR1 is MNHNS and CDR2 is SASEGT. CDR3 loop: CAGSPTGTGFMNEQFF. The CDR3 DNA is TGTGCCGGCAGTCCTACCGGGACAGGGTTCATGAATGAGCAGTTCTTC.

This clonotype was seen repeatedly, ten times or more. The genes are TRBV7-2 and TRBJ2-7, with D hard to call. Germline V gives CDR1 SGHTA, CDR2 FQGNSA. The CDR3 runs to 12 residues. V lost 2 bases, J lost 6 bases, and 8 bases lay in between. CDR3 nucleotides: TGTGCCAGCAGCTTACGGAACCGCGAGCAGTACTTC. Encoded protein: CASSLRNREQYF.

This clonotype came up many times. The chain joins TRBV28 to TRBJ1-2; the D is unclear. Per the germline V gene, CDR1 is MDHEN and CDR2 is SYDVKM. V was clipped by 6 bases and J by 0 bases, with 11 bases between them. CDR3 length equals 14 residues. This CDR3 is CASSPNGPNYGYTF. The CDR3 DNA follows: TGTGCCAGCAGCCCCAATGGGCCTAACTATGGCTACACCTTC.

This clonotype was recorded many times. The chain recombines TRBV18 with TRBJ1-2; D is perhaps TRBD1 (6 bases). This CDR3 spans 14 amino acids. The V end was cut by 3 bases, the J end by 7 bases, with 15 bases between. CDR1 and CDR2 from the germline V gene are KGHSH and LQKENI. This CDR3 reads CASSPLTGLRGYTF. CDR3 coding DNA: TGTGCCAGCTCACCCTTAACAGGGTTACGTGGCTACACCTTC.

In this sample, this clonotype turned up many times. The chain uses TRBV25-1 and TRBJ2-7, with TRBD2 matching 15 bases. The CDR3 is made up of 17 amino acids. V lost 3 bases and J lost 2; bases outside the gene matches: 5. The germline gives CDR1 MGHDK, CDR2 SYGVNS. The CDR3 nucleotides are TGTGCCAGCAGTGAGGGGACTAGCGGGGGGACCGCCTACGAGCAGTACTTC. This gives the protein CASSEGTSGGTAYEQYF.

The rearrangement joins TRBV28 to TRBJ2-7, with 8 bases identical to TRBD2. There are 15 residues in the CDR3. With 7 bases clipped from V and 4 bases from J, the junction kept 12 bases outside the gene matches. Germline assignment: CDR1 MDHEN and CDR2 SYDVKM. The CDR3 nucleotides are TGTGCCAGCACCGCCCCAAGCGGGAGTTGGTACGAGCAGTACTTC. Protein product: CASTAPSGSWYEQYF.

This clonotype was picked up a small number of times. The chain has TRBV11-2 and TRBJ1-3; D ambiguous. The length of the CDR3 is 13 residues. In germline, CDR1 is SGHAT, CDR2 FQNNGV. V was cut by 2 bases and J by 8 bases, with 10 bases left in between. The DNA for the CDR3 is TGTGCCAGCAGCTTAAACGATCTCCACACCATATATTTT. Amino acids: CASSLNDLHTIYF.

This sequence joins TRBV7-9 and TRBJ1-1, with D perhaps matching TRBD1 (6 bases). This CDR3 comprises 16 residues. Germline loops: CDR1 SEHNR, CDR2 FQNEAQ (reference sequence). V lost 5 bases and J lost 5, with 21 bases in between. CDR3 region: CASSPRGPEWRTEAFF. Written as DNA, the CDR3 is TGTGCCAGCAGCCCCAGGGGACCGGAGTGGCGTACTGAAGCTTTCTTT.

CDR3 sequence (DNA): TGTGCCAGCAGTTACTCGGGGCAGGCCGGCTACACCTTC. Protein product: CASSYSGQAGYTF. J is TRBJ1-2 and V is TRBV6-2 or TRBV6-3; D perhaps matches TRBD1 (5 bases). There are 13 residues in the CDR3. Germline assignment: CDR1 MNHEY and CDR2 SVGEGT. The V and J ends lost 0 bases and 8 bases respectively, with 10 bases between them.

This clonotype has a handful of counts. The chain joins TRBV11-2 to TRBJ2-5; D unresolved. The CDR3 length is 15 residues. The germline V and J ends were trimmed by 4 bases and 6 bases, with 18 bases remaining between them. Per germline, CDR1 SGHAT and CDR2 FQNNGV. The DNA for the CDR3 is TGTGCCAGCAGCTCACTCCTCGCCCTGCTGAAGACCCAGTACTTC. It yields the protein CASSSLLALLKTQYF. Using reference TRBV11-2 and TRBJ2-5 for the parts outside the CDR3, the full variable domain is EAGVAQSPRYKIIEKRQSVAFWCNPISGHATLYWYQQILGQGPKLLIQFQNNGVVDDSQLPKDRFSAERLKGVDSTLKIQPAKLEDSAVYLCASSSLLALLKTQYFGPGTRLLVL.

CDR3 loop: CASSVGTEVEPQHF. The CDR3 DNA follows: TGTGCCAGCAGCGTCGGGACAGAAGTGGAGCCCCAGCATTTT. The V call is TRBV9, the J call TRBJ1-5, with TRBD1 matching 7 bases. The CDR3 loop spans 14 amino acids. Germline-derived CDR1 and CDR2 are SGDLS and YYNGEE. The V gene end was trimmed by 2 bases and the J gene end by 8 bases; junction bases not matched to a gene: 7.

This clonotype occurred many times. The rearrangement links TRBV27 to TRBJ2-5; 9 nucleotides agree with TRBD2. Germline trimming cut 5 bases from V and 5 bases from J; bases unmatched to any gene: 9. The length of the CDR3 is 15 residues. Per the germline V gene, CDR1 is MNHEY and CDR2 is SMNVEV (reference sequence). This CDR3 reads CASSAILAGAETQYF. The CDR3, as DNA: TGTGCCAGCAGTGCGATTTTAGCGGGAGCGGAGACCCAGTACTTC.

This clonotype was picked up many times. The chain couples TRBV27 to TRBJ1-2; 7 bases agree with TRBD1. The CDR3 loop spans 14 amino acids. V trimming: 5 bases; J trimming: 2 bases; junction bases outside the gene matches: 5. Germline loops: CDR1 MNHEY, CDR2 SMNVEV (reference sequence). The CDR3 DNA follows: TGTGCCAGCAGTACCCCGGGACAGAACTATGGCTACACCTTC. This sequence encodes CASSTPGQNYGYTF.

This chain joins TRBV27 and TRBJ2-7; D possibly corresponds to TRBD1 (5 bases). This CDR3 has 15 amino acids. Trimming shortened V by 0 bases and J by 2 bases, and 11 bases separated the two germline ends. Looked up from germline, CDR1 is MNHEY and CDR2 is SMNVEV (reference sequence). Written as DNA, the CDR3 is TGTGCCAGCAGTTTATCGGGGCCGGCCCCCTACGAGCAGTACTTC. It is translated as CASSLSGPAPYEQYF.

This clonotype has a count of ten or more. The rearrangement joins TRBV7-2 to TRBJ2-4; the D is unclear. V dropped 5 bases and J dropped 1 base, with 9 bases sitting between them. Germline V gene data show CDR1 as SGHTA and CDR2 as FQGNSA. This CDR3 contains 14 residues. CDR3 sequence: CASSPPGAKNIQYF. The CDR3 coding sequence is TGTGCCAGCAGCCCCCCAGGTGCCAAAAACATTCAGTACTTC.

The chain couples TRBV18 to TRBJ2-1; D is uncertain. Trimming removed 3 bases from V and 4 bases from J, with 7 bases in between. CDR1 is KGHSH and CDR2 is LQKENI in the germline V gene. The CDR3 has 13 amino acids. Here the CDR3 DNA reads TGTGCCAGCTCACCGGTCGGTTACAATGAGCAGTTCTTC. Translated: CASSPVGYNEQFF.

This clonotype was recorded many times. This chain joins TRBV28 and TRBJ2-1; D not certain. Germline V lookup: CDR1 MDHEN, CDR2 SYDVKM. Trimming pared 6 bases from V and 5 bases from J, leaving 11 bases between. The CDR3 covers 13 residues. The CDR3 bases are TGTGCCAGCAGCCCTGGGATCGACAATGAGCAGTTCTTC. This gives the protein CASSPGIDNEQFF.

The chain recombines TRBV7-9 with TRBJ2-1; D uncertain. V was clipped by 0 bases and J by 9 bases, with 3 bases between them. The germline gives CDR1 SEHNR, CDR2 FQNEAQ (reference sequence). The CDR3 has 11 residues. CDR3 coding DNA: TGTGCCAGCAGCTTAGCCCCTGAGCAGTTCTTC. The encoded protein is CASSLAPEQFF.

The chain uses TRBV28 and TRBJ2-1; D perhaps matches TRBD2 (7 bases). V lost 3 bases, J lost 6 bases, and 18 bases lay in between. Germline V gene sequence: CDR1 MDHEN, CDR2 SYDVKM. The CDR3 extends over 16 amino acids. CDR3 region: CASSFLGSGGFNEQFF. The CDR3 bases are TGTGCCAGCAGTTTCTTAGGGTCGGGGGGCTTCAATGAGCAGTTCTTC. Using reference TRBV28 and TRBJ2-1 for the parts outside the CDR3, the full variable domain is DVKVTQSSRYLVKRTGEKVFLECVQDMDHENMFWYRQDPGLGLRLIYFSYDVKMKEKGDIPEGYSVSREKKERFSLILESASTNQTSMYLCASSFLGSGGFNEQFFGPGTRLTVL.